The 19 T cell receptor beta chains presented below share a single source sample, sequenced in a study of chemoradiotherapy in HPV16-positive cancers. Clones were read by immunoSEQ multiplex PCR, and TCRdb kept only the in-frame ones, dropping some. There are about 5,000 clones in the sample; roughly 95% occur only once, and 3% to 3.5% lies in the top ten. The sequencing here drew on tumor tissue, taken from a patient who underwent chemoradiotherapy. Receptors were obtained from a human donor with HPV-associated anogenital cancer.

This rearrangement joins TRBV7-6 to TRBJ1-1; TRBD1 matches 9 bases. Trimming removed 3 bases from V and 1 base from J; junction bases left unmatched: 0. The CDR3 covers 14 residues. Germline V gives CDR1 SGHVS, CDR2 FNYEAQ. CDR3 protein: CASSLGQGNTEAFF. The CDR3 DNA reads TGTGCCAGCAGCTTGGGACAGGGGAACACTGAAGCTTTCTTT. Variable domain in full (rest from reference TRBV7-6 and TRBJ1-1): GAGVSQSPRYKVTKRGQDVALRCDPISGHVSLYWYRQALGQGPEFLTYFNYEAQQDKSGLPNDRFSAERPEGSISTLTIQRTEQRDSAMYRCASSLGQGNTEAFFGQGTRLTVV.

This clone showed up just once. The J gene is TRBJ1-1, the V gene TRBV5-1; TRBD1 agrees at 7 bases. V dropped 0 bases and J dropped 5; count of bases not matched to a gene: 4. CDR3 length: 14 amino acids. Germline CDR1 SGHRS, CDR2 YFSETQ. The CDR3 is CASSLAQGRTEAFF. CDR3 DNA sequence: TGCGCCAGCAGCTTGGCACAGGGGCGAACTGAAGCTTTCTTT.

The chain joins TRBV5-1 to TRBJ2-4, with a possible D match to TRBD2 (5 bases). Looked up from germline, CDR1 is SGHRS and CDR2 is YFSETQ. V was shortened by 5 bases and J by 0 bases, with 24 bases between the two germline ends. The CDR3 consists of 19 residues. This CDR3 reads CASSNNNRDPWGAKNIQYF. The CDR3 region has the DNA TGCGCCAGCAGTAATAATAACCGGGATCCGTGGGGAGCCAAAAACATTCAGTACTTC.

The V and J genes are TRBV28 and TRBJ2-3, with 8 nucleotides matching TRBD2. With 5 bases clipped from V and 3 bases from J, the junction kept 7 bases outside the gene matches. CDR3 length: 15 amino acids. Per germline, CDR1 MDHEN and CDR2 SYDVKM. DNA for the CDR3: TGTGCCAGCAGTCCTCTCCGGGAGGGTACAGATACGCAGTATTTT. Protein: CASSPLREGTDTQYF.

V gene TRBV19 combines with J gene TRBJ1-1; weak D call: TRBD1 (5 bases). Germline loops: CDR1 LNHDA, CDR2 SQIVND (reference sequence). The CDR3 spans 15 residues. With 4 bases removed from V and 2 bases from J, the gap between germline ends came to 14 bases. This CDR3 is CASSSFAGPNTEAFF. As DNA, the CDR3 is TGTGCCAGTAGTAGTTTCGCAGGGCCTAACACTGAAGCTTTCTTT.

The chain carries TRBV6-6 and TRBJ2-5, with D unclear. The germline gives CDR1 MNHNY, CDR2 SVGAGI (reference sequence). V dropped 10 bases and J dropped 5 bases, with 17 bases sitting between them. The CDR3 extends over 13 amino acids. Here the CDR3 reads CANSQSRWETQYF. CDR3 bases: TGTGCCAACTCGCAGAGTAGGTGGGAGACCCAGTACTTC.

J is TRBJ2-4 and V is TRBV4-3; perhaps TRBD1 as D (6 bases). The CDR3 is made up of 15 amino acids. The V gene's germline CDR1 is LGHNA and CDR2 YSLEER. V shed 1 base and J shed 5 bases, with 12 bases lying between them. The CDR3 protein is CASSQAAGVQNIQYF. CDR3 coding DNA: TGCGCCAGCAGCCAAGCGGCAGGGGTGCAAAACATTCAGTACTTC.

This chain connects TRBV7-6 to TRBJ1-1; D unclear. V was cut by 4 bases and J by 0 bases, with 9 bases left in between. Germline V CDR1 and CDR2: SGHVS, FNYEAQ. There are 14 residues in the CDR3. The DNA for the CDR3 is TGTGCCAGCAGCTCCGGACGGATGAACACTGAAGCTTTCTTT. It yields the protein CASSSGRMNTEAFF.

The chain uses TRBV6-4 and TRBJ2-2; a possible D gene is TRBD2 (5 bases). There are 15 residues in the CDR3. Per germline, CDR1 MRHNA and CDR2 SNTAGT. V was clipped by 3 bases and J by 1 base, with 9 bases between them. The CDR3 region has the DNA TGTGCCAGCAGTGATGGGAGCGGGAACACCGGGGAGCTGTTTTTT. This gives the protein CASSDGSGNTGELFF.

V is TRBV4-1 and J is TRBJ1-5; D is uncertain. Germline V lookup: CDR1 MGHRA, CDR2 YSYEKL. This CDR3 comprises 17 residues. The germline V and J ends were trimmed by 0 bases and 5 bases, with 17 bases remaining between them. CDR3 residues: CASSQDMRPGVYQPQHF. CDR3 bases: TGCGCCAGCAGCCAAGATATGAGGCCGGGAGTATATCAGCCCCAGCATTTT.

The rearrangement uses TRBV11-2 and TRBJ2-5; 9 bases fit TRBD2. The CDR3 covers 16 residues. Germline V gives CDR1 SGHAT, CDR2 FQNNGV. With 5 bases clipped from V and 5 bases from J, the junction kept 12 bases outside the gene matches. CDR3 loop: CASSPRGAGGHETQYF. The DNA of the CDR3 is TGTGCCAGCAGCCCAAGGGGGGCGGGGGGGCACGAGACCCAGTACTTC. The whole variable domain, remainder taken from reference TRBV11-2 and TRBJ2-5, is EAGVAQSPRYKIIEKRQSVAFWCNPISGHATLYWYQQILGQGPKLLIQFQNNGVVDDSQLPKDRFSAERLKGVDSTLKIQPAKLEDSAVYLCASSPRGAGGHETQYFGPGTRLLVL.

This chain joins TRBV30 and TRBJ1-1, with 7 bases aligning to TRBD1. The ends lost 2 bases at V and 4 bases at J; junction bases unmatched: 4. This CDR3 is built from 13 residues. Per the germline V gene, CDR1 is GTSNPN and CDR2 is SVGIG (reference sequence). CDR3 in amino acids: CAWSTGAVTEAFF. CDR3 DNA sequence: TGTGCCTGGAGTACAGGGGCGGTCACTGAAGCTTTCTTT. The complete variable domain, with remaining parts taken from reference TRBV30 and TRBJ1-1, reads SQTIHQWPATLVQPVGSPLSLECTVEGTSNPNLYWYRQAAGRGLQLLFYSVGIGQISSEVPQNLSASRPQDRQFILSSKKLLLSDSGFYLCAWSTGAVTEAFFGQGTRLTVV.

The gene calls are TRBV2 and TRBJ2-7; D uncertain. Germline CDR1 reads SNHLY; CDR2 reads FYNNEI. The CDR3 loop spans 14 amino acids. Trimming pared 5 bases from V and 7 bases from J, leaving 18 bases between. This CDR3 reads CASSLQDGVGEQYF. The CDR3 DNA is TGTGCCAGCAGTCTTCAGGATGGGGTAGGTGAGCAGTACTTC. The full variable domain, rest sourced from reference TRBV2 and TRBJ2-7, is EPEVTQTPSHQVTQMGQEVILRCVPISNHLYFYWYRQILGQKVEFLVSFYNNEISEKSEIFDDQFSVERPDGSNFTLKIRSTKLEDSAMYFCASSLQDGVGEQYFGPGTRLTVT.

The V and J genes are TRBV6-1 and TRBJ2-1; D not certain. Per germline, CDR1 MNHNS and CDR2 SASEGT. V lost 6 bases, J lost 4 bases, and 10 bases lay in between. The CDR3 loop spans 13 amino acids. CDR3 residues: CASRVGQYNEQFF. In DNA, the CDR3 is TGTGCCAGCAGAGTGGGCCAGTACAATGAGCAGTTCTTC.

This clone was recorded only once. V usage is TRBV11-2 and J usage is TRBJ1-2; D uncertain. This CDR3 is built from 15 residues. Per the germline V gene, CDR1 is SGHAT and CDR2 is FQNNGV. Trimming took 0 bases from V and 4 from J, leaving 12 bases between them. The CDR3 is CASSLDRRVGYGYTF. Written as DNA, the CDR3 is TGTGCCAGCAGCTTAGATCGGCGGGTTGGCTATGGCTACACCTTC.

The rearrangement joins TRBV7-9 to TRBJ2-3; TRBD1 aligns across 7 bases. Germline V CDR1 and CDR2: SEHNR, FQNEAQ (reference sequence). The CDR3 consists of 14 residues. V shed 3 bases, J shed 5 bases, and the junction held 5 bases outside the gene matches. The CDR3, as DNA: TGTGCCAGCAGCTTGAGCCGGGACAGAGATACGCAGTATTTT. This translates into CASSLSRDRDTQYF.

This chain connects TRBV30 to TRBJ2-7; D may be TRBD1 (6 bases). Per germline, CDR1 GTSNPN and CDR2 SVGIG (reference sequence). V was pared by 4 bases and J by 3 bases, with 16 bases between. The CDR3 consists of 14 residues. The CDR3 coding sequence is TGTGCCTGGACTACCTCCACAGGGTTCTACGAGCAGTACTTC. As protein: CAWTTSTGFYEQYF.

The gene calls are TRBV27 and TRBJ2-5; TRBD1 matches 8 bases. With V trimmed by 2 bases and J by 2 bases, 13 bases remained unmatched. The germline CDR1 and CDR2 sequences are MNHEY and SMNVEV (reference sequence). This CDR3 has 18 residues. For the CDR3, the DNA is TGTGCCAGCAGTTTAAAGACCCAAGGGACAGGCCCTCAAGAGACCCAGTACTTC. Translated, it gives CASSLKTQGTGPQETQYF.

The chain has TRBV15 and TRBJ2-3; 9 nucleotides align to TRBD2. Germline CDR1 is LNHNV and CDR2 is YYDKDF (reference sequence). J gave up 2 bases and V 3 bases, and 6 bases lay outside the gene matches. The CDR3 spans 16 residues. The CDR3 DNA reads TGTGCCACCAGCAGCGCCACGGGACTAGCCACAGATACGCAGTATTTT. Protein: CATSSATGLATDTQYF.